This T cell receptor beta chain was captured by sequencing in a study of CD8 T cells in ankylosing spondylitis. Trimming pared 2 bases from V and 2 bases from J, leaving 10 bases between. Germline V CDR1 and CDR2: DFQATT, SNEGSKA (reference sequence). The CDR3 runs 14 residues. Study outcomes and limitations: Characteristic of ankylosing spondylitis blood, it appeared, was a TCR beta motif comprising eight highly homologous variants.

TCRdb recomputed calls from the 5' RACE reads with MiXCR, one row per CDR3 protein. The top ten clones hold approximately 0.5% of a sample with about 840,000 distinct CDR3 sequences, 10% to 15% of them seen once. A note on this clonotype: Antigen: not known.

The receptor was isolated from a male donor with ankylosing spondylitis. Sequencing used blood, either unsorted or a sorted T cell fraction (not recorded which). The chain carries TRBV20-1 and TRBJ2-1, with D perhaps being TRBD1 or TRBD2 (6 bases each). Written as DNA, the CDR3 is TGCAGTGCTAGACGGGGGCCTGCCTACAATGAGCAGTTCTTC. Its protein is CSARRGPAYNEQFF.